The rows below give T cell receptor beta chains drawn from one sample of a study of regulatory T cells in long-lasting Graves disease. MiXCR was run by TCRdb on the multiplex PCR reads, yielding one entry per CDR3 protein. The sample lists over 200,000 distinct CDR3 sequences, about a sixth seen once, with around 20% in the top ten. Material: peripheral blood mononuclear cells (PBMCs), obtained at new diagnosis, from a patient treated with antithyroid drugs. These receptors all come from a female donor with Graves disease. The CDR3 runs from the conserved cysteine through the conserved F or W. The D gene is left open where the match is weak. Clone size is stated in some rows and not others, as once, few, many or a class when expanded.

DNA | CDR3 | J | V | size | D
TGTGCCAGCAGTGGCACACTAGCGGGAGGGTACGAGCAGTACTTC | CASSGTLAGGYEQYF | TRBJ2-7 | TRBV6-2/TRBV6-3 | many | TRBD2
TGCAGCGTAGGGGTCCCGGGAGAAGGAGCTTTCTTT | CSVGVPGEGAFF | TRBJ1-1 | TRBV29-1 | many | .
TGTGCCAGCAGCCAAGGCCACGGTGGCTACACAGATACGCAGTATTTT | CASSQGHGGYTDTQYF | TRBJ2-3 | TRBV14 | many | .
TGCAGCGTTGAAGATGCGGACCTCTATGGCTACACCTTC | CSVEDADLYGYTF | TRBJ1-2 | TRBV29-1 | many | .
TGTGCCAGCAGCACCGACTGGAACAGGGTTCTGGAGGACGAGCAGTACTTC | CASSTDWNRVLEDEQYF | TRBJ2-7 | TRBV11-2 | . | .
TGTGCCAGCAGCCCCTGGGGAGCGGGAGATAAGAATGAGCAGTTCTTC | CASSPWGAGDKNEQFF | TRBJ2-1 | TRBV5-5 | many | TRBD2
TGTGCCAGCAGTCGGGAGGGACCCCGGGAGACCCAGTACTTC | CASSREGPRETQYF | TRBJ2-5 | TRBV7-2 | many | TRBD2
TGTGCCAGCAGCTTATTGCGAGGGTACGAGCAGTACTTC | CASSLLRGYEQYF | TRBJ2-7 | TRBV7-9 | many | .
TGCAGTGCTACCCAGGGGGAGCACGAGCAGTACTTC | CSATQGEHEQYF | TRBJ2-7 | TRBV20-1 | . | TRBD1
TGTGCCAGCAGTTTGATGACTAGCGGGAGCAGGGAGACCCAGTACTTC | CASSLMTSGSRETQYF | TRBJ2-5 | TRBV7-3 | . | TRBD2
TGTGCCAGCAGGCGGAGCGGACAGGGACGGGAAAAACTGTTTTTT | CASRRSGQGREKLFF | TRBJ1-4 | TRBV12-3/TRBV12-4 | . | TRBD1
TGTGCCAGTAGTTCCCGGACAGGGGGCGAAACCCAGTACTTC | CASSSRTGGETQYF | TRBJ2-5 | TRBV19 | . | TRBD1
TGTGCCAGCAGCTTCACTACCGCGGGCGAGCAGTACTTC | CASSFTTAGEQYF | TRBJ2-7 | TRBV7-2 | many | .
TGCAGTGCTCAACGGGACAGTGCGGGCGAAATCCAGTACTTC | CSAQRDSAGEIQYF | TRBJ2-7 | TRBV20-1 | . | TRBD1
TGTGCCAGCAGCAAGGAGAACACTGAAGCTTTCTTT | CASSKENTEAFF | TRBJ1-1 | TRBV6-1 | many | .
TGTGCCAGCAGCGCCCCCATCGCAATTTCCAATGAGCAGTTCTTC | CASSAPIAISNEQFF | TRBJ2-1 | TRBV9 | many | .
TGCAGTGCGAAATCTTGGGAGGGTTTGTTATTCGATGAGCAGTTCTTC | CSAKSWEGLLFDEQFF | TRBJ2-1 | TRBV20-1 | many | TRBD2
TGCAGTGCTAGTGCAACCCTTCTCGGTGGGACAGGGGGCAAGGCAGATACGCAGTATTTT | CSASATLLGGTGGKADTQYF | TRBJ2-3 | TRBV20-1 | . | TRBD1
TGTGCCAGCACCCCAGCGGGAGGGGGAACAGATACGCAGTATTTT | CASTPAGGGTDTQYF | TRBJ2-3 | TRBV9 | once | TRBD2
TGTGCCAGCAGTCAGGGACAGGGGTTCCCTGAAGCTTTCTTT | CASSQGQGFPEAFF | TRBJ1-1 | TRBV27 | many | TRBD1
TGTGCCAGCAGCTTATTACTAGCGCAAGAGCAGTACTTC | CASSLLLAQEQYF | TRBJ2-7 | TRBV11-2 | many | TRBD2
TGCAGTGCGGCCCAGGGGGCGCAATATGAAAAACTGTTTTTT | CSAAQGAQYEKLFF | TRBJ1-4 | TRBV20-1 | many | TRBD1
TGTGCCAGCTCACCACCTACAGGGTTGGAGACCCAGTACTTC | CASSPPTGLETQYF | TRBJ2-5 | TRBV18 | many | .
TGTGCCAGCAGTGAACGTGGCGGGAGTGCAGATACGCAGTATTTT | CASSERGGSADTQYF | TRBJ2-3 | TRBV6-1 | many | TRBD2
TGTGCCAGCAGTTTGAGGACGGGATGGGCCAAAAACATTCAGTACTTC | CASSLRTGWAKNIQYF | TRBJ2-4 | TRBV27 | many | .
TGTGCCAGCAGTCCCGGGGGGGGGGGTTTTGAGCAGTACTTC | CASSPGGGGFEQYF | TRBJ2-7 | TRBV28 | many | TRBD2
TGTGCCAGCAGTTACTTGGGGGCGGGCACTGAAGCTTCCTTT | CASSYLGAGTEASF | TRBJ1-1 | TRBV6-5 | . | .
TGTGCCAGCAGTCTGACAGGGGGCGGTCAGCCCCAGCATTTT | CASSLTGGGQPQHF | TRBJ1-5 | TRBV6-1 | many | TRBD1
TGTGCCAGCAGTTTAACTTCGAGTGAGCGGGCCCTTCGTTTT | CASSLTSSERALRF | TRBJ1-1 | TRBV27 | many | .
TGTGCCGCATCGATCGGACCGACCTACGAGCAGTACTTC | CAASIGPTYEQYF | TRBJ2-7 | TRBV19 | few | .
TGTGCCAGCAGCCTGACAGGGGGTAGGCCAGATACGCAGTATTTT | CASSLTGGRPDTQYF | TRBJ2-3 | TRBV6-1 | . | TRBD1
TGTGCCAGCAGTGTAGCGGGAGGAACCTACGAGCAGTACTTC | CASSVAGGTYEQYF | TRBJ2-7 | TRBV28 | many | TRBD2
TGTGCCAGCTCACGGCAGGAGTGGCCTAGCTCCTACAATGAGCAGTTCTTC | CASSRQEWPSSYNEQFF | TRBJ2-1 | TRBV18 | . | .